These T cell receptor beta chains were read from a single sample in a study of beta chain features in type 1 diabetes. The assay was immunoSEQ multiplex PCR, and TCRdb's table has in-frame clones only and misses some. This sample carries more than 300,000 clones, around 13% of them seen once, and the ten largest clones take around 0.0099%. The sample was naive CD4+ T cells from blood. Receptor source: a woman under 30 with type 1 diabetes. Both conserved end residues are part of each CDR3. A D gene is named only where the DNA matches it firmly. Size is omitted from some rows. Given values are once, few, many or a class for expanded clones.

d_call	v_call	clone_size	cdr3_length	j_call	cdr3_nt	cdr3_aa
.	TRBV28	.	12	TRBJ2-1	TGTGCCAGCAGTTTACTGAGCAATGAGCAGTTCTTC	CASSLLSNEQFF
.	TRBV7-2	few	13	TRBJ1-2	TGTGCCAGCAGCCTTGAGGCGATTTTTGGCTACACCTTC	CASSLEAIFGYTF
TRBD1	TRBV5-1	few	14	TRBJ1-1	TGCGCCAGCAGCTCGGACAGGGCTTACACTGAAGCTTTCTTT	CASSSDRAYTEAFF
.	TRBV5-1	few	12	TRBJ1-1	TGCGCCAGCAGCCCGGGGTTTGATGAAGCTTTCTTT	CASSPGFDEAFF
.	TRBV30	.	16	TRBJ2-1	TGTGCCTGGAGTGTACCCCTGCGGGACTCCTACAATGAGCAGTTCTTC	CAWSVPLRDSYNEQFF
.	TRBV7-2	.	14	TRBJ2-2	TGTGCCAGCAGCCCCCGGGTTCTCTCCGGGGAGCTGTTTTTT	CASSPRVLSGELFF
.	TRBV9	few	14	TRBJ1-2	TGTGCCAGCAGCGTAGGTAGGGGTCCCTATGGCTACACCTTC	CASSVGRGPYGYTF
TRBD1	TRBV7-2	.	16	TRBJ2-2	TGTGCCAGCAGACAGACAGGGGACGTCAACACCGGGGAGCTGTTTTTT	CASRQTGDVNTGELFF
.	TRBV28	few	12	TRBJ2-7	TGTGCCACCGAGACCGGGACCTACGAGCAGTACTTC	CATETGTYEQYF
.	TRBV30	few	13	TRBJ2-7	TGTGCCTGGAGTCCGGGACTCGCCTACGAGCAGTACTTC	CAWSPGLAYEQYF
.	TRBV30	.	12	TRBJ2-7	TGTGCCTGGAGGGCGGGATTCTGGGGGCAGTACTTC	CAWRAGFWGQYF
TRBD2	TRBV7-2	.	14	TRBJ2-1	TGTGCCAGCAGCTTGAGCGGGAGGAGGGCTGAGCAGTTCTTC	CASSLSGRRAEQFF
.	TRBV5-4	few	16	TRBJ1-2	TGTGCCAGCAGCTTAGAGAGGGCAGGAGAGGATTATGGCTACACCTTC	CASSLERAGEDYGYTF
.	TRBV2	.	13	TRBJ1-5	TGTGCCAGCAGTGAAGCCTGGGCCGAGCCCCAGCATTTT	CASSEAWAEPQHF
.	TRBV9	few	15	TRBJ2-7	TGTGCCAGCAGCGTAGCGTATGGGCTGGACTACGAGCAGTACTTC	CASSVAYGLDYEQYF
TRBD2	TRBV29-1	few	14	TRBJ2-7	TGCAGCGTTGACTCGGCTAGCGGGTCCCACGAGCAGTACTTC	CSVDSASGSHEQYF
TRBD1	TRBV28	.	13	TRBJ2-3	TGTGCCAGCCGGGACAGGGGGCCAGATACGCAGTATTTT	CASRDRGPDTQYF
TRBD1	TRBV5-1	few	17	TRBJ2-3	TGCGCCAGCAGCGAGCGACCGGGACAGAAAGTCACAGATACGCAGTATTTT	CASSERPGQKVTDTQYF
TRBD1	TRBV28	.	13	TRBJ1-2	TGTGCCAGCTCCGGGACAGGGACCCGCGGCTACACCTTC	CASSGTGTRGYTF
TRBD1	TRBV28	few	15	TRBJ2-7	TGTGCCAGCAGTTCCCCCGACAGGGGTGAGAACGAGCAGTACTTC	CASSSPDRGENEQYF
.	TRBV9	few	16	TRBJ2-2	TGTGCCAGCAGCGTAGCCGGTGCCTCGAACACCGGGGAGCTGTTTTTT	CASSVAGASNTGELFF
TRBD1	TRBV5-4	few	15	TRBJ2-3	TGTGCCAGCAGCTCCCGGGACAGGGTGACAGATACGCAGTATTTT	CASSSRDRVTDTQYF
.	TRBV5-6	.	15	TRBJ2-5	TGTGCCAGCAGCCCCTGGGTGGGGACTCTTGAGACCCAGTACTTC	CASSPWVGTLETQYF
.	TRBV29-1	few	12	TRBJ1-1	TGCAGCGTTGTGCAGCCACAGACTGAAGCTTTCTTT	CSVVQPQTEAFF
.	TRBV4-3	few	12	TRBJ2-1	TGCGCCAGCAGCCAAGTATACAATGAGCAGTTCTTC	CASSQVYNEQFF
.	TRBV2	.	14	TRBJ1-6	TGTGCCAGCAGTGGCCTAGGTCTTGGTTCACCCCTCCACTTT	CASSGLGLGSPLHF
.	TRBV19	few	13	TRBJ2-3	TGTGCCAGTAGCATCCCGGGACTAGATACGCAGTATTTT	CASSIPGLDTQYF
TRBD1	TRBV5-4	.	13	TRBJ2-7	TGTGCCAGCAGCATACAGGGGCAAGACGAGCAGTACTTC	CASSIQGQDEQYF
.	TRBV2	.	15	TRBJ1-2	TGTGCCAGCAGCCCACCTCGGGGGGCGAACTATGGCTACACCTTC	CASSPPRGANYGYTF
.	TRBV7-9	.	11	TRBJ2-1	TGTGCCAGCGCACCCGGAGCTGAGCAGTTCTTC	CASAPGAEQFF
TRBD2	TRBV28	.	14	TRBJ2-7	TGTGCCAGCACCGAACTAGCGGGAGGCCACGAGCAGTACTTC	CASTELAGGHEQYF
TRBD2	TRBV5-4	.	17	TRBJ2-7	TGTGCCAGCAGCCAAGATTTGGCTAGCGGGAGTCTTGACGAGCAGTACTTC	CASSQDLASGSLDEQYF
.	TRBV7-2	.	13	TRBJ1-5	TGTGCCAGCAGCTTACAGGGTAATCAGCCCCAGCATTTT	CASSLQGNQPQHF
.	TRBV9	.	11	TRBJ2-2	TGTGCCAGCAGCGCGGACGGGGGGCTGTTTTTT	CASSADGGLFF
.	TRBV27	.	15	TRBJ1-2	TGTGCCAGCAGTTCAACTTCCCCGATACTATGGGGCTACACCTTC	CASSSTSPILWGYTF
.	TRBV29-1	.	14	TRBJ1-3	TGCAGCGTTGCGGCCGAAGCGCCCGGTGACACCATATATTTT	CSVAAEAPGDTIYF
TRBD2	TRBV5-1	.	16	TRBJ2-3	TGCGCCAGCAGCTTGAAACTAGCGGGAGGTGTAGATACGCAGTATTTT	CASSLKLAGGVDTQYF
.	TRBV7-2	.	13	TRBJ2-2	TGTGCCAGCAGCCGTCGAGGGGACACCGCGCTGTTTTTT	CASSRRGDTALFF
TRBD2	TRBV15	.	15	TRBJ2-7	TGTGCCACCAGCAGAGATGGGACTAGCGTTTACGAGCAGTACTTC	CATSRDGTSVYEQYF
.	TRBV18	few	13	TRBJ2-5	TGTGCCAGCTCACCAGCGCTCAAAGAGACCCAGTACTTC	CASSPALKETQYF
.	TRBV4-3	.	13	TRBJ1-1	TGCGCCAGCAGCCAAGATCGAGGGGGAGTAACTTTCTTT	CASSQDRGGVTFF
TRBD2	TRBV11-2	.	17	TRBJ2-3	TGTGCCAGCAGAAGACGGTTAAAGGCGGGGGGTCCAGATACGCAGTATTTT	CASRRRLKAGGPDTQYF
.	TRBV2	.	12	TRBJ1-6	TGTGCCAGCAGTGAAGCGAGGCCAGGGCTAAACTTT	CASSEARPGLNF
TRBD1	TRBV30	.	13	TRBJ2-2	TGTGCCCTCGGACAGGCGAACACCGGGGAGCTGTTTTTT	CALGQANTGELFF
.	TRBV10-3	few	13	TRBJ2-3	TGTGCCATCAGGGACGGGGGCACAGATACGCAGTATTTT	CAIRDGGTDTQYF
TRBD1	TRBV19	.	16	TRBJ2-7	TGTGCCAGTAGTAAGTACCTCCAGGGGGAATCAGGCGAGCAGTACTTC	CASSKYLQGESGEQYF
.	TRBV4-1	.	16	TRBJ2-3	TGCGCCAGCAGCCAAGAGACTGTTGCCCGCACAGATACGCAGTATTTT	CASSQETVARTDTQYF
TRBD1	TRBV7-9	few	16	TRBJ1-2	TGTGCCAGCAGCTTAGGAGGGACAGGAGTACACTATGGCTACACCTTC	CASSLGGTGVHYGYTF
.	TRBV5-6	.	13	TRBJ1-2	TGTGCCAGCAGCTTGTCCCCTGACTATGGCTACACCTTC	CASSLSPDYGYTF